The clone carrying this TCR beta chain was observed once. Caucasian adults residing in Nashville, Tennessee made up all the donors. This sample is part of a study of shared clonotypes between healthy human individuals. On the study more broadly: Ranging from 18 to 49 in age, donors were a couple of women and a few men.

Running of the assay took place at deep level. Profiled with immunoSEQ multiplex PCR; TCRdb holds only in-frame clones, not every one. Of about 2.4 million clones in the sample, 85% to 95% are singletons; the top ten hold 0.11% to 0.15%. The CDR3 runs to 15 residues. V lost 5 bases to trimming and J lost 5 bases; unmatched junction nucleotides: 7. Looked up from germline, CDR1 is MDHEN and CDR2 is SYDVKM. Sequencing was done on a sample of naive CD4+ T cells sorted from blood. Subset meaning: CD45RA+ positively selected. The V and J genes are TRBV28 and TRBJ1-5; TRBD1 aligns across 9 bases. The clonotype comes from a man between 18 and 29 years old in good health. The CDR3: CASSPTGTGYQPQHF. The DNA for the CDR3 is TGTGCCAGCAGTCCGACCGGGACAGGGTATCAGCCCCAGCATTTT.